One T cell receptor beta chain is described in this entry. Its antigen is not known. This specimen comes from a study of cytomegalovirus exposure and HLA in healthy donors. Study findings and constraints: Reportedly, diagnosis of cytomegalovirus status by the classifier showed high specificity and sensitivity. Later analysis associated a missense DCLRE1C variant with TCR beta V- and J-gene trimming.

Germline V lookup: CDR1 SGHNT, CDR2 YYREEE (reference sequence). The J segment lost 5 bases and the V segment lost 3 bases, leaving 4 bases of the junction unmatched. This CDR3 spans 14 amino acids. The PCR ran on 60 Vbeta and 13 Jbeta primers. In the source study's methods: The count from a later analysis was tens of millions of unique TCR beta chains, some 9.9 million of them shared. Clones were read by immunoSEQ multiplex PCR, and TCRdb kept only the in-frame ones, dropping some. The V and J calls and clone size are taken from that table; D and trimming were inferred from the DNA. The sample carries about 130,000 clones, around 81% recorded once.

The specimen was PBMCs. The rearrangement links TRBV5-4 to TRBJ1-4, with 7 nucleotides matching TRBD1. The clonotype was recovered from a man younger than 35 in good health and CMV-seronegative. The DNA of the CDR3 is TGTGCCAGCAGCTCAGAGACAGGGAATGAAAAACTGTTTTTT. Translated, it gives CASSSETGNEKLFF. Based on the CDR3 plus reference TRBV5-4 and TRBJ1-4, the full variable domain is ETGVTQSPTHLIKTRGQQVTLRCSSQSGHNTVSWYQQALGQGPQFIFQYYREEENGRGNFPPRFSGLQFPNYSSELNVNALELDDSALYLCASSSETGNEKLFFGSGTQLSVL.